The T cell receptor (beta chain) under discussion was sequenced for a study of cytomegalovirus exposure and HLA in healthy donors. The overall study: The same platform used for the roughly 600 first-cohort repertoires was also used for the 120 or so validation repertoires, as a later analysis reported.

Comments on this clone: Its target is unknown.

This CDR3 region has 16 residues. The germline gives CDR1 LGHNA, CDR2 YNFKEQ. Trimming left V 1 base short and J 0 bases short, with 10 bases between. The protocol was immunoSEQ multiplex PCR, while the TCRdb copy is restricted to in-frame clones and leaves out a portion. The profile shows roughly 120,000 clones, under 90% of them singletons. Regarding the study as a whole: It was confirmed in vitro that a few of the CMV-associated chains were specific for CMV antigens.

The sequence was obtained from a woman aged 25 to 39 in good health and CMV-seronegative. V and J are TRBV4-2 and TRBJ1-3; D gene unclear. Sample: PBMCs. The CDR3 DNA reads TGTGCCAGCAGCCAAGGAGGGCCAGGCTCTGGAAACACCATATATTTT. Translating it yields CASSQGGPGSGNTIYF.